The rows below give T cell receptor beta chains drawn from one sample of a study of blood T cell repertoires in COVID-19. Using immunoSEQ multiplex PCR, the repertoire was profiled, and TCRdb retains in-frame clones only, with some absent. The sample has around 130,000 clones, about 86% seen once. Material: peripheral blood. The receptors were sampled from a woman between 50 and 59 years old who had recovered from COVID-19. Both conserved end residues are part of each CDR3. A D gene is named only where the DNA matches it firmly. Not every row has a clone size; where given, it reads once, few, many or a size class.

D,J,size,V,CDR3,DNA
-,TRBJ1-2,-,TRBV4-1,CASSQSYRIDGYTF,TGCGCCAGCAGCCAAAGTTACAGAATCGATGGCTACACCTTC
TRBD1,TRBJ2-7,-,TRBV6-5,CASHRQGSSYEQYF,TGTGCCAGCCACCGACAGGGTAGTTCCTACGAGCAGTACTTC
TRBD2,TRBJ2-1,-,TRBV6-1,CASSEDPGGGAGTYNEQFF,TGTGCCAGCAGTGAAGATCCTGGCGGGGGGGCAGGGACCTACAATGAGCAGTTCTTC
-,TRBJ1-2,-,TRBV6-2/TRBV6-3,CASSSTGTHGYTF,TGTGCCAGCAGTAGCACAGGGACCCATGGCTACACCTTC
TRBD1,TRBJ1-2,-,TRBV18,CASSPQPDRGAGYGYTF,TGTGCCAGCTCACCGCAGCCAGACAGGGGCGCAGGGTATGGCTACACCTTC
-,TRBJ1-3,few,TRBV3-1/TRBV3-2,CASSHFSRANSGNTIYF,TGTGCCAGCAGCCATTTTTCACGTGCGAACTCTGGAAACACCATATATTTT
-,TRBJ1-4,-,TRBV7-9,CASSTRTVEKLFF,TGTGCCAGCAGCACTCGGACAGTTGAAAAACTGTTTTTT
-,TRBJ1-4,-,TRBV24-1,CATSATDRQREKLFF,TGTGCCACCAGTGCCACCGACAGACAGCGCGAAAAACTGTTTTTT
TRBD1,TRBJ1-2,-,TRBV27,CATSQQGATSSYGYTF,TGTGCCACCTCCCAACAGGGGGCCACTTCTTCTTATGGCTACACCTTC
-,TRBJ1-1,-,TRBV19,CASRAGDVNTEAFF,TGTGCCAGTAGGGCAGGGGACGTGAACACTGAAGCTTTCTTT
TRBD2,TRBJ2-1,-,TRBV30,CAWTRLAGGEQFF,TGTGCCTGGACAAGACTAGCGGGAGGTGAGCAGTTCTTC
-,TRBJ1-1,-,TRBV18,CASSPGTNPEAFF,TGTGCCAGCTCACCAGGGACTAACCCTGAAGCTTTCTTT
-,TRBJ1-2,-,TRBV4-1,CASSQSQGPNYGYTF,TGCGCCAGCAGCCAGAGCCAGGGGCCTAACTATGGCTACACCTTC
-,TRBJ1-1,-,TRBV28,CASTETGRDLNTEAFF,TGTGCCAGCACCGAAACAGGGAGGGATTTGAACACTGAAGCTTTCTTT
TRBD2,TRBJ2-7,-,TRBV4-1,CASSQEGVAGRSYEQYF,TGCGCCAGCAGCCAAGAGGGGGTAGCGGGGAGGTCCTACGAGCAGTACTTC
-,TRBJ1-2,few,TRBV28,CASSLRLYGYTF,TGTGCCAGCAGTTTAAGACTCTATGGCTACACCTTC
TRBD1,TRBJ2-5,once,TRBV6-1,CASSDRYRGRELRETQYF,TGTGCCAGCAGTGATCGGTACAGGGGCCGTGAATTAAGAGAGACCCAGTACTTC
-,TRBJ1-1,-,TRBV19,CASTQLDRREAFF,TGTGCCAGTACCCAATTGGACAGAAGGGAAGCTTTCTTT
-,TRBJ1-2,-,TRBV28,CASSLWAGDYGYTF,TGTGCCAGCAGTTTATGGGCGGGAGACTATGGCTACACCTTC
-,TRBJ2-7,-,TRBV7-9,CASSSFSAYEQYF,TGTGCCAGCAGCTCCTTCTCGGCCTACGAGCAGTACTTC
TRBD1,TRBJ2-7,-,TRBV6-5,CASRDRDRENEQYF,TGTGCCAGCAGGGATCGGGACAGGGAAAACGAGCAGTACTTC
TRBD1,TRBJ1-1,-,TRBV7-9,CASSSGQGGRTEAFF,TGTGCCAGCAGCTCGGGACAGGGGGGTAGGACTGAAGCTTTCTTT
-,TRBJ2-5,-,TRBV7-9,CARGPLRETQYF,TGTGCCCGAGGGCCGCTCCGTGAGACCCAGTACTTC
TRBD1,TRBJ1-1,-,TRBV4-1,CASSPPGQGYTEAFF,TGCGCCAGCAGCCCCCCTGGACAGGGGTATACTGAAGCTTTCTTT
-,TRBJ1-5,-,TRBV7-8,CASSLDQGGVSGPQHF,TGTGCCAGCAGCTTAGATCAGGGAGGGGTTTCTGGGCCCCAGCATTTT
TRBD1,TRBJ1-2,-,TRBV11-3,CASSEIGQGYGYTF,TGTGCCAGCAGCGAGATAGGACAGGGCTATGGCTACACCTTC
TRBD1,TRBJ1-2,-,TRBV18,CASSPQRTGQGIYGYTF,TGTGCCAGCTCACCACAACGAACGGGACAGGGGATCTATGGCTACACCTTC
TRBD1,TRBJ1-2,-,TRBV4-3,CASSQDPTGGGYGYTF,TGCGCCAGCAGCCAAGATCCCACAGGGGGCGGGTATGGCTACACCTTC
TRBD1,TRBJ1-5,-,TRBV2,CASTLQGPIGQPQHF,TGTGCCAGCACCCTACAGGGGCCCATTGGTCAGCCCCAGCATTTT
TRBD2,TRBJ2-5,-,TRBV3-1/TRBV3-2,CASSRLAGETQYF,TGTGCCAGCAGCCGACTAGCGGGAGAGACCCAGTACTTC
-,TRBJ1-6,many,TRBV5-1,CASTDQGLSNSPLHF,TGCGCCAGCACGGATCAGGGTTTAAGTAATTCACCCCTCCACTTT
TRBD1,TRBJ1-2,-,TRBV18,CASSPRQGDSYGYTF,TGTGCCAGCTCACCGCGACAGGGAGATAGTTATGGCTACACCTTC
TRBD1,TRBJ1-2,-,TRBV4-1,CASSQSEDRSYGYTF,TGCGCCAGCAGCCAATCGGAGGACAGGTCCTATGGCTACACCTTC
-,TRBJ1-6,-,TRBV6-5,CASSGRGNNSPLHF,TGTGCCAGCAGCGGCAGGGGTAATAATTCACCCCTCCACTTT
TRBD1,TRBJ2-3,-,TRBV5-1,CASSLPGQGSTDTQYF,TGCGCCAGCAGCTTACCGGGACAGGGCAGCACAGATACGCAGTATTTT
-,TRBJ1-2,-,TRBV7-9,CASSLGGDGYTF,TGTGCCAGCAGCTTAGGAGGAGATGGCTACACCTTC
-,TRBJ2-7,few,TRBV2,CASRTSIRGEQYF,TGTGCCAGCAGGACCTCCATTCGGGGCGAGCAGTACTTC
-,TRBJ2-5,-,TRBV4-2,CASSQVRQGETQYF,TGTGCCAGCAGCCAAGTGAGGCAGGGTGAGACCCAGTACTTC
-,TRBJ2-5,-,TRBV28,CASSLRRIQKETQYF,TGTGCCAGCAGCCTCCGGAGGATCCAAAAAGAGACCCAGTACTTC
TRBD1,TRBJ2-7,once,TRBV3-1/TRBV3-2,CASSLPFLGQGYEQYF,TGTGCCAGCAGCCTCCCCTTTCTGGGACAGGGCTACGAGCAGTACTTC
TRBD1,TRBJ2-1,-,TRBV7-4,CAIPGTAYNEQFF,TGTGCCATCCCCGGGACAGCCTACAATGAGCAGTTCTTC
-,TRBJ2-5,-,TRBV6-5,CASSYLMGQQETQYF,TGTGCCAGCAGTTACCTCATGGGGCAGCAAGAGACCCAGTACTTC
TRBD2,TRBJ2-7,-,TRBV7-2,CASSSDGTRSYEQYF,TGTGCCAGCAGCTCCGACGGGACTAGATCCTACGAGCAGTACTTC
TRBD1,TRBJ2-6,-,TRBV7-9,CASSLGQGRTPSGANVLTF,TGTGCCAGCAGCCTGGGACAGGGAAGGACCCCCTCTGGGGCCAACGTCCTGACTTTC
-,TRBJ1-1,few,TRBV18,CASSPETSGAFF,TGTGCCAGCTCACCAGAGACGTCAGGAGCTTTCTTT
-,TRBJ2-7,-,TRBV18,CASSLTALYEQYF,TGTGCCAGCTCTCTTACCGCACTCTACGAGCAGTACTTC
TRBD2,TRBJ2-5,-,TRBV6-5,CASSYSLAGAQETQYF,TGTGCCAGCAGTTATTCCCTAGCGGGGGCCCAAGAGACCCAGTACTTC
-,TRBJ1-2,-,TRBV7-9,CASTPTVNDGYTF,TGTGCCAGCACCCCGACAGTAAATGATGGCTACACCTTC
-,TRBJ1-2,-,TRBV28,CASSNLLGRRYGYTF,TGTGCCAGCAGTAACCTTTTAGGGAGACGCTATGGCTACACCTTC
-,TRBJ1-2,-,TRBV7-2,CASSRPGGGGYTF,TGTGCCAGCAGCCGCCCGGGAGGCGGTGGCTACACCTTC
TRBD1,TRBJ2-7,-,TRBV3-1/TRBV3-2,CASSPGTGRLPTSEQYF,TGTGCCAGCAGCCCCGGGACAGGGCGGTTACCTACCTCCGAGCAGTACTTC
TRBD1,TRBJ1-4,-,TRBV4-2,CASSQDSGTGFEKLFF,TGTGCCAGCAGCCAAGATTCGGGGACAGGGTTTGAAAAACTGTTTTTT